Listed here are 13 T cell receptor beta chains from one sample, sequenced in a study of T cell changes during pregnancy in multiple sclerosis. The table came from immunoSEQ multiplex PCR; TCRdb's copy has only in-frame clones and leaves some out. The profile shows fewer than 80,000 clones, more than 70% of them singletons. Specimen: peripheral blood, collected in the first trimester of pregnancy. The receptor set was obtained from a female donor in good health, enrolled as a control in a pregnancy study.

This clone has a single count. The chain employs TRBV6-5 and TRBJ1-1, with D possibly being TRBD1 (5 bases). The germline CDR1 and CDR2 sequences are MNHEY and SVGAGI. V lost 2 bases and J lost 4, with 17 bases in between. This CDR3 has 16 residues. Here the CDR3 reads CASSYASRARGTEAFF. CDR3 nucleotide sequence: TGTGCCAGCAGTTACGCGTCCAGGGCGCGAGGCACTGAAGCTTTCTTT.

This chain links TRBV2 with TRBJ1-1, with 10 bases fitting TRBD1. The CDR3 has 15 amino acids. J lost 5 bases, V lost 6 bases, and 9 bases had no gene match. Germline V gives CDR1 SNHLY, CDR2 FYNNEI. In DNA form, the CDR3 reads TGTGCCAGCAGGACGCCCCGGACAGGGGGGACTGAAGCTTTCTTT. Translating gives CASRTPRTGGTEAFF.

This rearrangement joins TRBV19 to TRBJ2-1, with D tentatively TRBD2 (6 bases). Trimming took off 7 bases at V and 5 bases at J, with 21 bases between the two ends. CDR3 size: 16 residues. The germline V gene has CDR1 LNHDA and CDR2 SQIVND (reference sequence). CDR3 coding DNA: TGTGCCAGTATCCCTAGGATTGGAGGGGTCGACAATGAGCAGTTCTTC. Amino acid sequence: CASIPRIGGVDNEQFF.

V gene TRBV5-1 combines with J gene TRBJ2-7; TRBD2 agrees at 10 bases. The ends lost 0 bases at V and 7 bases at J; junction bases unmatched: 7. The CDR3 loop spans 15 amino acids. Germline values: CDR1 SGHRS, CDR2 YFSETQ. In nucleotides, the CDR3 is TGCGCCAGCAGCTTGGTTAGCGGGGGGCCTCAGGAGCAGTACTTC. The encoded protein is CASSLVSGGPQEQYF.

In its sample, this clone was seen a few times. J is TRBJ1-1 and V is TRBV6-1; D unresolved. Germline CDR1 MNHNS, CDR2 SASEGT. CDR3 size: 17 residues. V was cut by 4 bases and J by 7 bases, with 25 bases left in between. CDR3 residues: CASSGGITTHIKGEAFF. DNA of the CDR3: TGTGCCAGCAGTGGAGGGATTACCACCCATATCAAAGGTGAAGCTTTCTTT.

This chain uses TRBV5-1 with TRBJ1-1; D might be TRBD1 (6 bases). Trimming removed 7 bases at V and 2 bases at J, with 12 bases between. Germline CDR1 is SGHRS and CDR2 is YFSETQ. CDR3 size: 13 residues. The CDR3 is CASYGQPNTEAFF. The CDR3, as DNA: TGCGCCAGCTATGGACAGCCTAACACTGAAGCTTTCTTT. Drawing the rest from reference TRBV5-1 and TRBJ1-1, the complete variable domain is KAGVTQTPRYLIKTRGQQVTLSCSPISGHRSVSWYQQTPGQGLQFLFEYFSETQRNKGNFPGRFSGRQFSNSRSEMNVSTLELGDSALYLCASYGQPNTEAFFGQGTRLTVV.

The chain joins TRBV9 to TRBJ2-4, with D possibly TRBD2 on 5 matching bases. The germline V and J ends were trimmed by 4 bases and 5 bases, with 7 bases remaining between them. Germline V gene data show CDR1 as SGDLS and CDR2 as YYNGEE. The CDR3 totals 12 residues. CDR3 in amino acids: CASSTGENIQYF. CDR3 coding DNA: TGTGCCAGCAGCACCGGGGAAAACATTCAGTACTTC.

This clone has just one count. The CDR3 nucleotides are TGTGCCAGCAGGGGGACAGGATGCTTGGGCAATCAGCCCCAGCATTTT. It specifies CASRGTGCLGNQPQHF. The chain is built from TRBV6-4 and TRBJ1-5, with 8 bases lining up with TRBD1. Looked up from germline, CDR1 is MRHNA and CDR2 is SNTAGT. The CDR3 spans 16 residues. Trimming took 6 bases from V and 2 from J; bases not matched to a gene: 9.

The V and J genes are TRBV30 and TRBJ2-6; 9 bases map to TRBD1. The junction had 4 bases not matched to a gene; V was cut back by 7 bases and J by 3 bases. CDR1 and CDR2 (germline): GTSNPN, SVGIG (reference sequence). This CDR3 has 14 residues. The CDR3 nucleotides read TGTGCCTTACAGGGGGCAGGTGGGGCCAACGTCCTGACTTTC. This codes for CALQGAGGANVLTF.

V and J are TRBV6-5 and TRBJ1-3; D remains ambiguous. This CDR3 is 14 amino acids long. Trimming shortened V by 0 bases and J by 8 bases, and 11 bases separated the two germline ends. Germline V gives CDR1 MNHEY, CDR2 SVGAGI. The CDR3, as DNA: TGTGCCAGCAGTTACTCGGGTCCGCAGGACACCATATATTTT. It is translated as CASSYSGPQDTIYF.

Comment on this clone: The junction shows a germline mismatch at one end, possibly a read error. The sample contains more than one DNA sequence encoding this CDR3. The V and J genes are TRBV29-1 and TRBJ1-4, with a weak D call TRBD1 (6 bases). CDR1 is SQVTM and CDR2 is ANQGSEA in the germline V gene. The CDR3 has 12 amino acids. CDR3 loop: CSATLTGQKLFF. The CDR3 bases are TGTAGCGCGACATTGACAGGACAAAAACTGTTTTTT.

The chain joins TRBV29-1 to TRBJ2-7; 8 nucleotides line up with TRBD1. V gave up 6 bases and J gave up 2 bases; unmatched junction bases: 9. Germline V gene data show CDR1 as SQVTM and CDR2 as ANQGSEA. The length of the CDR3 is 14 residues. DNA for the CDR3: TGCAGCGTGGGACGACAGGGGATAGCCTACGAGCAGTACTTC. Protein product: CSVGRQGIAYEQYF.

V usage is TRBV5-5 and J usage is TRBJ1-1; tentative D call: TRBD1 (6 bases). V dropped 4 bases and J dropped 1 base, with 17 bases sitting between them. The CDR3 has 16 amino acids. Germline V gives CDR1 SGHKS, CDR2 YYEKEE (reference sequence). CDR3 DNA sequence: TGTGCCAGCAGCCGCGAAGTTTCAGGGGCGAACACTGAAGCTTTCTTT. It translates to CASSREVSGANTEAFF.